These T cell receptor beta chains were read from a single sample in a study of blood T cell repertoires in COVID-19. Sequenced by immunoSEQ multiplex PCR; TCRdb stores in-frame clones only, minus some. Among hundreds of thousands of clones listed, about 89% were seen once. Sequencing input: peripheral blood. The source is a young woman with COVID-19, enrolled during active disease. The CDR3 runs from the conserved cysteine through the conserved F or W. Fields, in order: J gene, D gene, clone size, V gene, CDR3 protein, CDR3 DNA. The D gene is left open where the match is weak. Clone sizes are given selectively: once, few, many, or a class where the clone is expanded.

J: TRBJ2-7
D: TRBD1
size: .
V: TRBV7-2
CDR3: CASSYDRVPYEQYF
DNA: TGTGCCAGCAGCTACGACAGGGTCCCCTACGAGCAGTACTTC

J: TRBJ1-5
D: TRBD1
size: .
V: TRBV2
CDR3: CASTTGGNQPQHF
DNA: TGTGCCAGCACGACAGGGGGCAATCAGCCCCAGCATTTT

J: TRBJ2-1
D: TRBD1
size: once
V: TRBV5-1
CDR3: CASTLGTGSYNEQFF
DNA: TGCGCCAGCACACTGGGGACAGGGTCCTACAATGAGCAGTTCTTC

J: TRBJ2-1
D: .
size: .
V: TRBV19
CDR3: CASTLNGGRGSNEQFF
DNA: TGTGCCAGTACTCTCAATGGAGGGAGAGGTAGCAATGAGCAGTTCTTC

J: TRBJ2-3
D: TRBD1
size: .
V: TRBV19
CDR3: CASISGGGPSTDTQYF
DNA: TGTGCCAGTATATCAGGGGGCGGCCCTAGCACAGATACGCAGTATTTT

J: TRBJ1-1
D: .
size: .
V: TRBV7-2
CDR3: CASSFRRGSTEAFF
DNA: TGTGCCAGCAGCTTCAGGCGGGGGTCCACTGAAGCTTTCTTT

J: TRBJ1-2
D: .
size: .
V: TRBV2
CDR3: CANPRDNANYGYTF
DNA: TGTGCCAACCCCCGGGACAACGCTAACTATGGCTACACCTTC

J: TRBJ1-2
D: TRBD1
size: .
V: TRBV28
CDR3: CASTTHVRGRQGYTF
DNA: TGTGCCAGCACAACGCACGTCAGGGGGCGTCAGGGCTACACCTTC

J: TRBJ1-2
D: .
size: .
V: TRBV5-1
CDR3: CASSLATGPNYGYTF
DNA: TGCGCCAGCAGCTTGGCAACAGGGCCTAACTATGGCTACACCTTC

J: TRBJ2-6
D: TRBD2
size: once
V: TRBV10-3
CDR3: CAISEGRGVAGANVLTF
DNA: TGTGCCATCAGTGAGGGGAGGGGCGTAGCTGGGGCCAACGTCCTGACTTTC

J: TRBJ2-7
D: TRBD1
size: .
V: TRBV7-9
CDR3: CASSLGGQGRSYEQYF
DNA: TGTGCCAGCAGCTTAGGGGGACAGGGGCGGTCCTACGAGCAGTACTTC

J: TRBJ2-3
D: TRBD2
size: .
V: TRBV6-2/TRBV6-3
CDR3: CASSPGGRVAGSTDTQYF
DNA: TGTGCCAGCAGCCCGGGGGGTAGGGTCGCGGGGAGCACAGATACGCAGTATTTT

J: TRBJ2-3
D: .
size: .
V: TRBV11-2
CDR3: CASSVSGTLSTDTQYF
DNA: TGTGCCAGCAGCGTTTCCGGGACACTTAGCACAGATACGCAGTATTTT

J: TRBJ1-2
D: TRBD1
size: once
V: TRBV6-2/TRBV6-3
CDR3: CASSSQGAGYGYTF
DNA: TGTGCCAGCAGTTCTCAGGGGGCCGGCTATGGCTACACCTTC

J: TRBJ2-1
D: .
size: .
V: TRBV7-2
CDR3: CASSSPTYNEQFF
DNA: TGTGCCAGCAGCTCACCGACATACAATGAGCAGTTCTTC

J: TRBJ2-3
D: .
size: .
V: TRBV3-1/TRBV3-2
CDR3: CASSRLSGGGDTQYF
DNA: TGTGCCAGCAGCCGCCTTTCGGGGGGCGGAGATACGCAGTATTTT

J: TRBJ2-3
D: TRBD2
size: .
V: TRBV4-1
CDR3: CASSPGTSTVGDTQYF
DNA: TGCGCCAGCAGCCCCGGGACTAGCACGGTAGGAGATACGCAGTATTTT

J: TRBJ2-4
D: TRBD1
size: .
V: TRBV2
CDR3: CASKPGQGPIAKNIQYF
DNA: TGTGCCAGCAAACCAGGACAGGGACCGATAGCCAAAAACATTCAGTACTTC

J: TRBJ1-1
D: .
size: .
V: TRBV5-1
CDR3: CASSFGMGPPEAFF
DNA: TGCGCCAGCAGCTTTGGGATGGGGCCCCCTGAAGCTTTCTTT

J: TRBJ2-2
D: .
size: .
V: TRBV6-2/TRBV6-3
CDR3: CASSHSYNTGELFF
DNA: TGTGCCAGCAGCCACTCTTACAACACCGGGGAGCTGTTTTTT

J: TRBJ2-3
D: TRBD2
size: once
V: TRBV19
CDR3: CASKLAGVTDTQYF
DNA: TGTGCCAGTAAGCTAGCGGGAGTCACAGATACGCAGTATTTT

J: TRBJ1-2
D: TRBD1
size: .
V: TRBV3-1/TRBV3-2
CDR3: CASSQGTGRHGYTF
DNA: TGTGCCAGCAGCCAGGGGACAGGGCGCCATGGCTACACCTTC

J: TRBJ1-1
D: .
size: .
V: TRBV10-2
CDR3: CASSDDIYEAFF
DNA: TGCGCCAGCAGCGATGACATCTATGAAGCTTTCTTT

J: TRBJ2-1
D: TRBD2
size: .
V: TRBV27
CDR3: CASTRTSGRGEQFF
DNA: TGTGCCAGCACCCGTACTAGCGGACGGGGTGAGCAGTTCTTC

J: TRBJ1-5
D: .
size: .
V: TRBV19
CDR3: CASSIDWLQPQHF
DNA: TGTGCCAGTAGTATAGATTGGCTTCAGCCCCAGCATTTT

J: TRBJ2-2
D: TRBD1
size: .
V: TRBV10-2
CDR3: CASVKSGTGIGELFF
DNA: TGCGCCAGCGTAAAATCCGGGACAGGGATCGGGGAGCTGTTTTTT

J: TRBJ1-2
D: .
size: .
V: TRBV18
CDR3: CASSPRREEFYGYTF
DNA: TGTGCCAGCTCACCAAGGCGGGAAGAATTCTATGGCTACACCTTC

J: TRBJ1-1
D: TRBD1
size: .
V: TRBV5-5
CDR3: CASSWGQANTEAFF
DNA: TGTGCCAGCAGCTGGGGACAGGCCAACACTGAAGCTTTCTTT

J: TRBJ1-3
D: .
size: .
V: TRBV3-1/TRBV3-2
CDR3: CASTPRQRFSGNTIYF
DNA: TGTGCCAGCACCCCGAGACAGCGTTTCTCTGGAAACACCATATATTTT

J: TRBJ2-7
D: TRBD1
size: once
V: TRBV18
CDR3: CASSGTGSNEQYF
DNA: TGTGCCAGCTCAGGGACAGGGAGTAACGAGCAGTACTTC

J: TRBJ1-4
D: .
size: .
V: TRBV2
CDR3: CASSWAPGATNEKLFF
DNA: TGTGCCAGCAGTTGGGCCCCCGGGGCAACTAATGAAAAACTGTTTTTT

J: TRBJ2-1
D: TRBD1
size: once
V: TRBV2
CDR3: CASSDGDRGRFEQFF
DNA: TGTGCCAGCAGTGATGGGGACAGGGGGCGTTTTGAGCAGTTCTTC

J: TRBJ1-4
D: .
size: once
V: TRBV7-2
CDR3: CASSFTQSNEKLFF
DNA: TGTGCCAGCAGCTTTACACAGTCTAATGAAAAACTGTTTTTT

J: TRBJ2-2
D: TRBD2
size: few
V: TRBV5-1
CDR3: CASSFAGGTGELFF
DNA: TGCGCCAGCAGCTTCGCGGGGGGGACCGGGGAGCTGTTTTTT

J: TRBJ1-6
D: .
size: few
V: TRBV7-9
CDR3: CASSPQPRGNSPLHF
DNA: TGTGCCAGCAGCCCTCAACCGAGGGGGAATTCACCCCTCCACTTT

J: TRBJ1-2
D: .
size: once
V: TRBV24-1
CDR3: CATSDGRTAGGHGYTF
DNA: TGTGCCACCAGTGATGGCCGGACAGCCGGCGGGCATGGCTACACCTTC

J: TRBJ1-2
D: .
size: .
V: TRBV29-1
CDR3: CSVEDNRNQAGGYTF
DNA: TGCAGCGTTGAAGATAATAGGAACCAGGCTGGTGGCTACACCTTC

J: TRBJ1-2
D: .
size: .
V: TRBV7-9
CDR3: CASSSNYGYTF
DNA: TGTGCCAGCAGCTCGAACTATGGCTACACCTTC

J: TRBJ2-1
D: TRBD1
size: .
V: TRBV10-3
CDR3: CAIRSGTGNRDNEQFF
DNA: TGTGCCATCAGGTCCGGGACAGGGAATAGGGACAATGAGCAGTTCTTC

J: TRBJ1-4
D: .
size: .
V: TRBV29-1
CDR3: CSVDGSGEATNEKLFF
DNA: TGCAGCGTTGACGGGTCGGGAGAAGCAACTAATGAAAAACTGTTTTTT

J: TRBJ1-5
D: .
size: .
V: TRBV6-5
CDR3: CASRTANQPQHF
DNA: TGTGCCAGCAGAACTGCAAATCAGCCCCAGCATTTT

J: TRBJ1-6
D: TRBD1
size: .
V: TRBV7-2
CDR3: CASSLSGTVDNSPLHF
DNA: TGTGCCAGCAGCTTATCCGGGACAGTCGATAATTCACCCCTCCACTTT

J: TRBJ2-1
D: .
size: .
V: TRBV7-6
CDR3: CASSSLAAVSYNEQFF
DNA: TGTGCCAGCAGCTCTTTAGCGGCTGTCTCCTACAATGAGCAGTTCTTC

J: TRBJ2-1
D: TRBD2
size: few
V: TRBV24-1
CDR3: CATSTSGGNEQFF
DNA: TGTGCCACCAGTACTAGCGGAGGCAATGAGCAGTTCTTC

J: TRBJ1-1
D: TRBD1
size: .
V: TRBV27
CDR3: CASIHSPGQAKNTEAFF
DNA: TGTGCCAGCATCCATTCTCCGGGACAGGCAAAGAACACTGAAGCTTTCTTT

J: TRBJ2-1
D: TRBD2
size: once
V: TRBV5-1
CDR3: CASSLVRRGAYNEQFF
DNA: TGCGCCAGCAGCTTGGTCCGTCGGGGGGCCTACAATGAGCAGTTCTTC

J: TRBJ2-2
D: .
size: .
V: TRBV19
CDR3: CASSMQGSYTGELFF
DNA: TGTGCCAGTAGTATGCAGGGCTCATACACCGGGGAGCTGTTTTTT

J: TRBJ1-2
D: TRBD1
size: .
V: TRBV19
CDR3: CASNPNRAGGGYTF
DNA: TGTGCCAGTAACCCGAATCGGGCAGGGGGCGGCTACACCTTC

J: TRBJ2-7
D: TRBD2
size: .
V: TRBV7-2
CDR3: CASSLATLAGGEQYF
DNA: TGTGCCAGCAGCTTAGCTACGCTAGCGGGGGGCGAGCAGTACTTC

J: TRBJ2-1
D: TRBD1
size: few
V: TRBV27
CDR3: CASSLSPGRGYNEQFF
DNA: TGTGCCAGCAGTTTATCTCCGGGCAGGGGGTACAATGAGCAGTTCTTC

J: TRBJ2-2
D: TRBD2
size: .
V: TRBV3-1/TRBV3-2
CDR3: CATTGGSHHTGELFF
DNA: TGTGCCACCACTGGCGGGAGTCATCACACCGGGGAGCTGTTTTTT

J: TRBJ1-2
D: .
size: .
V: TRBV10-2
CDR3: CASSFDEREAYYGYTF
DNA: TGCGCCAGCTCCTTTGATGAACGGGAGGCCTACTATGGCTACACCTTC

J: TRBJ1-2
D: .
size: .
V: TRBV6-5
CDR3: CASSYDGYENGYTF
DNA: TGTGCCAGCAGTTATGATGGTTATGAGAATGGCTACACCTTC

J: TRBJ1-5
D: TRBD1
size: .
V: TRBV19
CDR3: CASSPLRTGARNQPQHF
DNA: TGTGCCAGTAGTCCGCTCCGGACAGGCGCGAGAAACCAGCCCCAGCATTTT

J: TRBJ2-3
D: .
size: .
V: TRBV5-1
CDR3: CASSRNGGGTDTQYF
DNA: TGCGCCAGCAGCCGGAACGGGGGAGGAACAGATACGCAGTATTTT

J: TRBJ2-3
D: .
size: .
V: TRBV6-2/TRBV6-3
CDR3: CASSYGGYTQYF
DNA: TGTGCCAGCAGTTACGGGGGGTATACGCAGTATTTT

J: TRBJ2-5
D: .
size: .
V: TRBV5-6
CDR3: CASRLVVGETQYF
DNA: TGTGCCAGCAGACTAGTAGTAGGGGAGACCCAGTACTTC

J: TRBJ2-1
D: .
size: .
V: TRBV12-3/TRBV12-4
CDR3: CASSERTYNEQFF
DNA: TGTGCCAGCAGCGAGCGGACCTACAATGAGCAGTTCTTC

J: TRBJ2-5
D: TRBD1
size: once
V: TRBV7-2
CDR3: CASSRQTGSQGETQYF
DNA: TGTGCCAGCAGCCGGCAGACAGGGTCTCAGGGAGAGACCCAGTACTTC

J: TRBJ2-2
D: TRBD1
size: .
V: TRBV5-6
CDR3: CASSYGTVNTGELFF
DNA: TGTGCCAGCAGCTACGGGACAGTAAACACCGGGGAGCTGTTTTTT